These T cell receptor beta chains were read from a single sample in a study of human T cells and chemical hapten exposure. TCRdb re-called the RACE reads through MiXCR, storing one row per CDR3 protein. This table has 200,000 to 300,000 distinct CDR3 sequences, about 8.1% appearing once. Sequences were derived from whole blood, sampled in connection with sensitization to the hapten diphenylcyclopropenone (DPC). The source of these receptors is a middle-aged woman with alopecia areata. Some clones in this sample may be carry-over from other donors' samples. Each CDR3 is given with its conserved first and last residue. The D gene is left open where the match is weak. Size values are once, few and many counts, or a class for expanded clones, and some rows have none.

j_call d_call v_call clone_size cdr3_aa cdr3_nt
TRBJ2-2 - TRBV7-2 many CASSSLATGELFF TGTGCCAGCAGCTCTCTAGCGACCGGGGAGCTGTTTTTT
TRBJ2-1 - TRBV29-1 few CSVIGAPVEQFF TGCAGCGTTATAGGAGCGCCTGTTGAGCAGTTCTTC
TRBJ2-3 TRBD1 TRBV7-9 - CASSRGQGATDTQYF TGTGCCAGCAGCCGAGGACAGGGGGCAACAGATACGCAGTATTTT
TRBJ1-1 TRBD1 TRBV6-6 many CASRDRGPTEAFF TGTGCCAGCAGGGACAGGGGTCCCACTGAAGCTTTCTTT
TRBJ2-5 - TRBV12-3/TRBV12-4 many CASSLSPPGETQYF TGTGCCAGCAGTTTAAGCCCGCCGGGGGAGACCCAGTACTTC
TRBJ2-1 TRBD1 TRBV4-3 few CASSLLPPGQGASNEQFF TGCGCCAGCAGCCTCCTGCCACCGGGACAGGGGGCGAGTAATGAGCAGTTCTTC
TRBJ2-5 TRBD1 TRBV28 - CASSLRVYRGQTQYF TGTGCCAGCAGTTTAAGGGTCTACAGGGGTCAGACCCAGTACTTC
TRBJ1-4 TRBD1 TRBV5-1 few CASSLDRNRGEMFF TGCGCCAGCAGCTTGGACCGGAACAGGGGGGAGATGTTTTTT
TRBJ2-7 - TRBV7-2 few CASSFGGQGEQYF TGTGCCAGCAGCTTCGGGGGGCAGGGCGAGCAGTACTTC
TRBJ2-5 TRBD2 TRBV7-8 - CASSLGTSGRETQYF TGTGCCAGCAGCTTAGGGACTAGCGGGAGAGAGACCCAGTACTTC
TRBJ2-1 TRBD2 TRBV28 - CASSLIAGGVNEQFF TGTGCCAGCAGTTTAATAGCGGGAGGGGTCAATGAGCAGTTCTTC
TRBJ1-2 - TRBV12-3/TRBV12-4 - CASSLGGPFNYGYTF TGTGCCAGCAGTTTAGGGGGGCCCTTTAACTATGGCTACACCTTC
TRBJ2-7 - TRBV25-1 - CASRSQSYEQYF TGTGCCTCCAGATCACAGTCTTACGAGCAGTACTTC
TRBJ2-3 TRBD2 TRBV3-1 - CASSGLAGSVTQYF TGTGCCAGCAGCGGACTAGCGGGGTCAGTTACGCAGTATTTT
TRBJ2-7 TRBD1 TRBV5-5 few CASSLQGTNYEQYF TGTGCCAGCAGCCTACAGGGGACCAACTACGAGCAGTACTTC
TRBJ2-1 - TRBV7-2 - CASSSNGGPNEQFF TGTGCCAGCAGCTCAAACGGAGGGCCCAATGAGCAGTTCTTC
TRBJ2-7 - TRBV28 few CASSLNQGTYEQYF TGTGCCAGCAGTTTAAATCAGGGAACCTACGAGCAGTACTTC
TRBJ1-1 - TRBV28 - CASIQAPNTEAFF TGTGCCAGCATCCAGGCCCCGAACACTGAAGCTTTCTTT
TRBJ2-1 - TRBV12-3/TRBV12-4 - CASSFWPNNEQFF TGTGCCAGCAGTTTCTGGCCAAACAATGAGCAGTTCTTC
TRBJ2-3 TRBD1 TRBV28 few CASSPSRTGGGGDTQYF TGTGCCAGCAGTCCCTCCCGGACAGGGGGCGGGGGAGATACGCAGTATTTT
TRBJ1-4 TRBD1 TRBV12-3/TRBV12-4 few CASSSTGGKEKLFF TGTGCCAGCAGTTCGACAGGGGGGAAAGAAAAACTGTTTTTT
TRBJ2-2 - TRBV2 few CASSPDTSTGELFF TGTGCCAGCAGTCCCGACACCTCCACCGGGGAGCTGTTTTTT
TRBJ1-1 - TRBV7-2 many CASSLDPGGWAEAFF TGTGCCAGCAGCTTAGATCCCGGGGGTTGGGCTGAAGCTTTCTTT
TRBJ2-1 - TRBV11-1 few CASSLAQRLYSYNEQFF TGTGCCAGCAGCTTAGCGCAAAGGCTCTACTCCTACAATGAGCAGTTCTTC
TRBJ1-1 - TRBV5-4 many CASSLGYTEAFF TGTGCCAGCAGCTTGGGATACACTGAAGCTTTCTTT
TRBJ2-1 TRBD1 TRBV25-1 few CASSDTGTDYNEQFF TGTGCCAGCAGTGATACCGGGACAGATTACAATGAGCAGTTCTTC
TRBJ2-1 TRBD2 TRBV6-2/TRBV6-3 - CASSWQTSGGEQFF TGTGCCAGCAGTTGGCAGACTAGCGGGGGTGAGCAGTTCTTC
TRBJ1-2 TRBD1 TRBV4-2 few CASSQEIDRERGYTF TGTGCCAGCAGCCAAGAGATAGACAGGGAGCGTGGCTACACCTTC
TRBJ2-7 TRBD2 TRBV10-3 - CATRGLAGGTYEQYF TGTGCCACCAGGGGACTAGCGGGAGGAACCTACGAGCAGTACTTC
TRBJ1-2 - TRBV4-1 many CASSQQEGYGYTF TGCGCCAGCAGCCAACAGGAGGGCTATGGCTACACCTTC
TRBJ2-7 - TRBV7-2 few CASSLMPSYEQYF TGTGCCAGCAGCCTGATGCCCTCCTACGAGCAGTACTTC
TRBJ2-5 TRBD2 TRBV28 few CASSLASGRRETQYF TGTGCCAGCAGTTTGGCTAGCGGGAGGAGAGAGACCCAGTACTTC
TRBJ2-2 - TRBV5-1 - CASSFQSNTGELFF TGCGCCAGCAGCTTCCAGTCGAACACCGGGGAGCTGTTTTTT
TRBJ1-3 - TRBV29-1 few CSVDDGGAGNTIYF TGCAGCGTTGATGATGGTGGCGCGGGGAACACCATATATTTT
TRBJ1-1 - TRBV7-9 - CASSFSRANTEAFF TGTGCCAGCAGCTTCTCCAGGGCTAACACTGAAGCTTTCTTT
TRBJ1-5 TRBD1 TRBV20-1 few CSARTGSSQPQHF TGCAGTGCTAGGACAGGGAGTAGTCAGCCCCAGCATTTT
TRBJ2-1 TRBD2 TRBV10-3 few CASYDKREGGNEQFF TGTGCCAGCTACGACAAGCGGGAGGGGGGGAATGAGCAGTTCTTC
TRBJ1-5 - TRBV24-1 many CATSVPGGRVDQPQHF TGTGCCACCAGTGTCCCGGGAGGCAGGGTTGATCAGCCCCAGCATTTT
TRBJ1-5 - TRBV11-2 many CASRSRAGQPQHF TGTGCCAGCAGGTCAAGGGCGGGTCAGCCCCAGCATTTT
TRBJ2-3 - TRBV29-1 few CSCLETFPDTQYF TGCAGCTGCTTGGAGACATTCCCAGATACGCAGTATTTT
TRBJ2-7 - TRBV6-2/TRBV6-3 few CASSYRMSEQYF TGTGCCAGCAGTTATCGGATGAGCGAGCAGTACTTC
TRBJ2-2 TRBD1 TRBV20-1 few CSARDPGDRGWTGELFF TGCAGTGCTAGAGACCCGGGAGACAGGGGATGGACCGGGGAGCTGTTTTTT
TRBJ2-3 - TRBV6-2/TRBV6-3 - CASGGGTPSSTDTQYF TGTGCCAGCGGAGGCGGGACCCCTTCTAGCACAGATACGCAGTATTTT
TRBJ2-3 TRBD2 TRBV6-2/TRBV6-3 many CASSLDTTLAGLTDTQYF TGTGCCAGCAGTCTCGACACCACCCTAGCGGGGCTCACAGATACGCAGTATTTT
TRBJ1-1 - TRBV6-1 - CASTGEGSEAFF TGTGCCAGCACTGGGGAAGGGTCTGAAGCTTTCTTT
TRBJ2-2 - TRBV20-1 - CSAREGGANGELFF TGCAGTGCTAGGGAGGGAGGCGCCAACGGGGAGCTGTTTTTT
TRBJ1-5 - TRBV28 few CASSLRTLSNQPQHF TGTGCCAGCAGTCTCCGGACCCTTAGCAATCAGCCCCAGCATTTT
TRBJ1-5 TRBD1 TRBV27 few CASSADRGNQPQHF TGTGCCAGCAGTGCGGACAGGGGCAATCAGCCCCAGCATTTT
TRBJ2-5 TRBD2 TRBV12-3/TRBV12-4 - CASLPGGETQYF TGTGCCAGCCTCCCGGGAGGGGAGACCCAGTACTTC